One sample yielded the 6 T cell receptor beta chains listed below, sequenced in a study of monozygotic twins with inflammatory bowel disease. TCRdb reprocessed the 5' RACE reads; each CDR3 protein has one entry and no DNA is given. This sample carries 350,000 to 400,000 distinct CDR3 sequences, with roughly 2.6% going to the ten biggest clones. The sequenced material came from blood. These receptors all stem from a human donor with ulcerative colitis or Crohn's disease, or a healthy co-twin of an affected twin (not recorded which).

The CDR3 is CASSLGPAYGEAFF. The J gene is TRBJ1-1, the V gene TRBV11-3. Germline V gives CDR1 SGHNT, CDR2 YENEEA. The CDR3 spans 14 residues.

The gene calls are TRBV6-5 and TRBJ1-1; TCRdb's D call, TRBD1, is unchecked because there is no DNA. Germline CDR1 MNHEY, CDR2 SVGAGI. CDR3 length: 13 amino acids. The chain's CDR3 is CASRFTGTREAFF.

This rearrangement joins TRBV5-1 to TRBJ2-7. Germline values: CDR1 SGHRS, CDR2 YFSETQ. This CDR3 spans 14 amino acids. Here the CDR3 reads CASSLGGNSYEQYF.

The chain links TRBV11-2 to TRBJ2-5; TCRdb's D gene call, TRBD2, goes unchecked for lack of DNA. The CDR3 runs to 17 residues. Germline loops: CDR1 SGHAT, CDR2 FQNNGV. The CDR3: CASSARDVLAGEETQYF.

The rearrangement uses TRBV6-5 and TRBJ2-1; TCRdb indicates TRBD2, and absent DNA this call remains unverified. The germline CDR1 and CDR2 sequences are MNHEY and SVGAGI. CDR3 length: 12 amino acids. The CDR3 spells CASSGPNNEQFF.

The chain carries TRBV7-2 and TRBJ2-2. CDR3 size: 13 residues. The germline V gene has CDR1 SGHTA and CDR2 FQGNSA. The CDR3 spells CASSLGQTGELFF.